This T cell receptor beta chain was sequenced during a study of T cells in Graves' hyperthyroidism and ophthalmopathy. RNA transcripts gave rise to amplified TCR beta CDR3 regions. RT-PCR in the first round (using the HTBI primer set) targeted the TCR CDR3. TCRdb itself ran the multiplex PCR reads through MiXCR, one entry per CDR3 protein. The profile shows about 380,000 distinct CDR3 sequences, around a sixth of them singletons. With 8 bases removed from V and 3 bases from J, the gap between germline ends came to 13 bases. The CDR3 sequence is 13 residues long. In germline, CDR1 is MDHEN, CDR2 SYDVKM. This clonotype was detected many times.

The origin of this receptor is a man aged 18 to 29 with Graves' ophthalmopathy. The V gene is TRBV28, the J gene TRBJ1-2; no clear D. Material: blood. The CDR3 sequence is CASDPGSYYGYTF. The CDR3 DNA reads TGTGCCAGCGATCCGGGCAGCTACTATGGCTACACCTTC.